The T cell receptor beta chain under discussion was sequenced for a study of cytomegalovirus exposure and HLA in healthy donors. Study-level information: The 110 or so validation repertoires, a later analysis reported, used the same platform as the approximately 700 first-cohort repertoires.

Study-wide results and limits: Most TCR sequences were uncommon, yet certain public TCRs appeared in many donors. The study flagged around 160 TCR beta chains as cytomegalovirus-associated.

The donors formed part of the roughly 110-subject validation cohort, distinct from the approximately 630-subject first cohort. With regard to this clone: What it binds is not known.

Germline CDR1 is MNHEY and CDR2 is SMNVEV (reference sequence). The CDR3 loop spans 17 amino acids. Profiled with immunoSEQ multiplex PCR; TCRdb holds only in-frame clones, not every one. The table has a few hundred thousand clones, 86% seen once. The source is a woman between 18 and 30 years old in good health and CMV-seronegative. V is TRBV27 and J is TRBJ2-5; 9 nucleotides match TRBD1. The last part of the DNA fits TRBJ2-7 better; the J call may be wrong. The specimen sequenced was PBMCs. DNA of the CDR3: TGTGCCAGCAGTTTGTCGGGACAGGGTTCCCTTGTCGACGAGCAGTACTTC. As protein: CASSLSGQGSLVDEQYF.